The clone carrying this TCR beta chain was recorded a few times. What it binds is unknown. The record originates from a study of CD8 T cells in ankylosing spondylitis. Notes on the study in general: Matched ankylosing spondylitis synovial fluid reportedly contained a significantly enriched population of disease-linked clones. Both synovial fluid and blood in reactive arthritis had previously been reported to carry some motif variants. It appeared that ankylosing spondylitis blood was characterized by a TCR beta motif of under ten highly homologous variants. Clones linked with disease were CD8+ and fairly uncommon in the peripheral blood.

This CDR3 has 16 amino acids. Germline V CDR1 and CDR2: SGHVS, FQNEAQ. V lost 5 bases to trimming and J lost 1 base, with 15 bases between them. As the method for making TCR beta libraries, quantitative 5'-RACE with molecular barcodes was used. Each CDR3 protein gets one entry after TCRdb re-called the 5' RACE reads with MiXCR. Of some 330,000 distinct CDR3 sequences listed, roughly 8% were seen once; the top ten hold approximately 14%. Specimen: blood, either unsorted or a sorted T cell fraction (not recorded which). The clonotype originates from a male donor with ankylosing spondylitis. The chain has TRBV7-8 and TRBJ1-5, with no clear D. The CDR3 sequence: CASSLYWEQSNQPQHF. The CDR3 bases are TGTGCCAGCAGCCTCTACTGGGAACAGAGCAATCAGCCCCAGCATTTT. Supplemented by reference TRBV7-8 and TRBJ1-5, the full variable domain reads GAGVSQSPRYKVAKRGQDVALRCDPISGHVSLFWYQQALGQGPEFLTYFQNEAQLDKSGLPSDRFFAERPEGSVSTLKIQRTQQEDSAVYLCASSLYWEQSNQPQHFGDGTRLSIL.